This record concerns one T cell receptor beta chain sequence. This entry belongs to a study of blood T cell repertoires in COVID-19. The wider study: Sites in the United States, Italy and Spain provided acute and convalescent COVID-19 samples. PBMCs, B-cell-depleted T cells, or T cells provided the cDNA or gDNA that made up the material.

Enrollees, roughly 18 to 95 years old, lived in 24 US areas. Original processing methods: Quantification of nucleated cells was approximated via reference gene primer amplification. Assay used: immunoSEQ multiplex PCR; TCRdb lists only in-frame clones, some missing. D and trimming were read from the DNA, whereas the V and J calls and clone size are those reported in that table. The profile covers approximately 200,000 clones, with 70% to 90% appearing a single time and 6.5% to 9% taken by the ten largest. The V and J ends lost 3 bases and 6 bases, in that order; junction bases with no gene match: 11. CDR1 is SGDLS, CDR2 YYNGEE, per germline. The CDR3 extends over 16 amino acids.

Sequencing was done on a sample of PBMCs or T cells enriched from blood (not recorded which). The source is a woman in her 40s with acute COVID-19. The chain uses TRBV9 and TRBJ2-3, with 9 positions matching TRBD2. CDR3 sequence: CASSDPLAGIGDTQYF. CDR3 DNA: TGTGCCAGCAGCGACCCTCTAGCGGGGATTGGGGATACGCAGTATTTT. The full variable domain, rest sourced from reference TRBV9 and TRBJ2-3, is DSGVTQTPKHLITATGQRVTLRCSPRSGDLSVYWYQQSLDQGLQFLIQYYNGEERAKGNILERFSAQQFPDLHSELNLSSLELGDSALYFCASSDPLAGIGDTQYFGPGTRLTVL.